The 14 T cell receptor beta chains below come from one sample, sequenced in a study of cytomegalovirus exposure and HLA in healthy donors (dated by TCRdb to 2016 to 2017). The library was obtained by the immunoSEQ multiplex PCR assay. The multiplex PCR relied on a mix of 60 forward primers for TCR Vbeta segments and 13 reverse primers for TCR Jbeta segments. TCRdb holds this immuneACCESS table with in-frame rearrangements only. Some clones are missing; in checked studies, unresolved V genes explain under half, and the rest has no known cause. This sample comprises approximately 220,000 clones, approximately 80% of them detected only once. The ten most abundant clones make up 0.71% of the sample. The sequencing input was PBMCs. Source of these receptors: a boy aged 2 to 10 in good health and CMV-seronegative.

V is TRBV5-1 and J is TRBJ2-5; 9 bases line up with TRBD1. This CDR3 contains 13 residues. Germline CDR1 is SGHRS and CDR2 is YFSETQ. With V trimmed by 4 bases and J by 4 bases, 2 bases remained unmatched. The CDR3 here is CASSKTGGETQYF. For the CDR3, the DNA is TGCGCCAGCAGCAAGACAGGGGGAGAGACCCAGTACTTC.

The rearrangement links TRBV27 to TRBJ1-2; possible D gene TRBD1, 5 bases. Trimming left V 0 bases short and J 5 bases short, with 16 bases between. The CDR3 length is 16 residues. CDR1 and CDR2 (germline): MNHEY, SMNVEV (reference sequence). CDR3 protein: CASSLSGGSGRYGYTF. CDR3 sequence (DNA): TGTGCCAGCAGTTTATCCGGCGGGTCAGGGAGGTATGGCTACACCTTC.

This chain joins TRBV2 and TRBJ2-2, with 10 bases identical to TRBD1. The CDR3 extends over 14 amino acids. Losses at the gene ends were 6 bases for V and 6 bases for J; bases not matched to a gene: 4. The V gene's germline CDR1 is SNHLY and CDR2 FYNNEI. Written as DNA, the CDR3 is TGTGCCAGCAGGACGGGACAGGGGTCCGGGGAGCTGTTTTTT. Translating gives CASRTGQGSGELFF.

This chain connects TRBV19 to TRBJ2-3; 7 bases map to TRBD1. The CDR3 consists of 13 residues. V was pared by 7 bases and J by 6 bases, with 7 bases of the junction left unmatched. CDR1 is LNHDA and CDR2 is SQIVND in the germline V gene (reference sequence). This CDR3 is CASMAGGLDTQYF. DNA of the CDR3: TGTGCCAGTATGGCAGGGGGTTTGGATACGCAGTATTTT.

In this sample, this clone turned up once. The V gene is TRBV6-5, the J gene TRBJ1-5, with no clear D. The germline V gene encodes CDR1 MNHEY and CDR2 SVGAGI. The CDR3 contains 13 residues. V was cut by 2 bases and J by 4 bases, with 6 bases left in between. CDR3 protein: CASSYSRNQPQHF. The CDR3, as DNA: TGTGCCAGCAGTTACAGCAGGAATCAGCCCCAGCATTTT.

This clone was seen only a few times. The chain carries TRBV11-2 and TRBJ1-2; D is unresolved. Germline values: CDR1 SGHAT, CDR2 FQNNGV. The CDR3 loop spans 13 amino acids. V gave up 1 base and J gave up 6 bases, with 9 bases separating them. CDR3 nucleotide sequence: TGTGCCAGCAGCTTAGGACATTTGGATGGCTACACCTTC. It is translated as CASSLGHLDGYTF.

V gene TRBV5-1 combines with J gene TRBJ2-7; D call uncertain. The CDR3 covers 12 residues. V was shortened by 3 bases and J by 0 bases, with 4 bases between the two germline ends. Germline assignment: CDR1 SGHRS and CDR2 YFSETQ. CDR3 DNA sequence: TGCGCCAGCAGCTCCCTCTCCTACGAGCAGTACTTC. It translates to CASSSLSYEQYF.

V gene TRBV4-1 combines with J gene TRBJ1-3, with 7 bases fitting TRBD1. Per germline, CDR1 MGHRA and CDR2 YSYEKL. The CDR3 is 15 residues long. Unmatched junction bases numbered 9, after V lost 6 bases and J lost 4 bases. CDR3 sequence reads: CASSPIDRAGNTIYF. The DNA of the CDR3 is TGCGCCAGCAGTCCAATCGACAGGGCCGGAAACACCATATATTTT.

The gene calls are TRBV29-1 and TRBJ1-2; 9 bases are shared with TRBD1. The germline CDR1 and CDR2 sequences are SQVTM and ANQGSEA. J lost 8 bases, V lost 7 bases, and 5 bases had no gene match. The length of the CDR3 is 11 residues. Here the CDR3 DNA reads TGCAGCGCCCCGGACAGGGGAGGCTACACCTTC. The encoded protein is CSAPDRGGYTF.

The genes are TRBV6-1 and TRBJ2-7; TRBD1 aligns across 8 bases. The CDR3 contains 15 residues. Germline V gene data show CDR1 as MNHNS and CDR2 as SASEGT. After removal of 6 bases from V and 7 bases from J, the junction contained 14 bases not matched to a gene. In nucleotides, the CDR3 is TGTGCCAGCAGCCGGGGTCGGGACAGGAGAGTGGAGCAGTACTTC. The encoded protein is CASSRGRDRRVEQYF.

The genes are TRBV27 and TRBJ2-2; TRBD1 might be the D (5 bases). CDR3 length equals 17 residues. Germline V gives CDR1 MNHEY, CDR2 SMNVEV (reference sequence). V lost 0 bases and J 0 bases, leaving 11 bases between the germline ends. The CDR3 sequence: CASSLSWGWANTGELFF. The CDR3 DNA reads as TGTGCCAGCAGTTTATCATGGGGCTGGGCGAACACCGGGGAGCTGTTTTTT.

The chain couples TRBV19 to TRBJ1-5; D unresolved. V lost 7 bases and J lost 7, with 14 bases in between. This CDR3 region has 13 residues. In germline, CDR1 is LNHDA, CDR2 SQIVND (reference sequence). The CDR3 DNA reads TGTGCCAGTACAAGCGGCGCGGGACAGCCCCAGCATTTT. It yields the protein CASTSGAGQPQHF.

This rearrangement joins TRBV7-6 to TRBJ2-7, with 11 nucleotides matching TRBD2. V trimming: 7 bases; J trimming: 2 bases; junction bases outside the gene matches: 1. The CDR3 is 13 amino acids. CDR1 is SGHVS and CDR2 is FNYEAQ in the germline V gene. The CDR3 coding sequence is TGTGCCAGCACGACTAGCGGGGCCTACGAGCAGTACTTC. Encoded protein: CASTTSGAYEQYF.

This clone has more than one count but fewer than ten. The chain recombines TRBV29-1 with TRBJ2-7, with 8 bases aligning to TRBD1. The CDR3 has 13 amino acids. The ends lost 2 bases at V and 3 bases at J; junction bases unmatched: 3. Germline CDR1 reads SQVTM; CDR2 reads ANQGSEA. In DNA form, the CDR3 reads TGCAGCGTTGAACACGGACAGGGCTACGAGCAGTACTTC. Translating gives CSVEHGQGYEQYF.